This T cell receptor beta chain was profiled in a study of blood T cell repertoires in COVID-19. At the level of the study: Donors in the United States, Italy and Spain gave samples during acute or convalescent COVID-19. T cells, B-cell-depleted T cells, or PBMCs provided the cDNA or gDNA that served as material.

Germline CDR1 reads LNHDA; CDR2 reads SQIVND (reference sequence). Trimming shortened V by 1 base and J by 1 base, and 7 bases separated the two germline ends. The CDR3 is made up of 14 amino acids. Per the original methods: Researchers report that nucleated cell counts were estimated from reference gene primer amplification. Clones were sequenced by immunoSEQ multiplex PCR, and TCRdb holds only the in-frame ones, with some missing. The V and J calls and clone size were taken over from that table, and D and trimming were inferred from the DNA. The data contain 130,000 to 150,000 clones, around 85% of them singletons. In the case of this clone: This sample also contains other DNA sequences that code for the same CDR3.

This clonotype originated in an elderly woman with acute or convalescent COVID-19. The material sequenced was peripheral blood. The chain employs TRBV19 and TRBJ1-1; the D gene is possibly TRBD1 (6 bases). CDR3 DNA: TGTGCCAGTAGTATAGCCAGGGGGAACACTGAAGCTTTCTTT. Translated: CASSIARGNTEAFF.